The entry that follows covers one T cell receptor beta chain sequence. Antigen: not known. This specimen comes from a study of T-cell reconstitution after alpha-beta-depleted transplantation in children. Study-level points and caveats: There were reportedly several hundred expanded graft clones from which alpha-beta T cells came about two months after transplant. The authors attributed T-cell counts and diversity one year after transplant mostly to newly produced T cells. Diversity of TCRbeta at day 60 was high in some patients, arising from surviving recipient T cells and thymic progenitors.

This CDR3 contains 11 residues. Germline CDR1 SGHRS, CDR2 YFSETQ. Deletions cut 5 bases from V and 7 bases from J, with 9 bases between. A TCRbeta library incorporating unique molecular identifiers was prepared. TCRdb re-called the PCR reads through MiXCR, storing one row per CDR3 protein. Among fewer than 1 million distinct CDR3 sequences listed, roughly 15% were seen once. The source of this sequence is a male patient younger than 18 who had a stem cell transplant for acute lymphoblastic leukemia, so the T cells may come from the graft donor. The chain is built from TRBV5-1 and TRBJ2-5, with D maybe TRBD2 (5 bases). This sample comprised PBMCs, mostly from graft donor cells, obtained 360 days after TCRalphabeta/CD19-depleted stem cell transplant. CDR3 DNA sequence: TGCGCCAGCAGGCGGAGGTGGACCCAGTACTTC. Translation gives CASRRRWTQYF.